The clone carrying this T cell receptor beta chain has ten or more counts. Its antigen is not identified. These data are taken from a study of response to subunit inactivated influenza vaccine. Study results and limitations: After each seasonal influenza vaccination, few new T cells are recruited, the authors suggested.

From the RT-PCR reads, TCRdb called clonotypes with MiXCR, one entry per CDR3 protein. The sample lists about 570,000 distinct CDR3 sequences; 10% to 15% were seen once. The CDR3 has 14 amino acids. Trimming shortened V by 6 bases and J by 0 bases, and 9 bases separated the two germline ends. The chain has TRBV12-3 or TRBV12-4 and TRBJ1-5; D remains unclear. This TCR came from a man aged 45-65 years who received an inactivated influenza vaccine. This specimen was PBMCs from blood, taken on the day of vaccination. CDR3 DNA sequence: TGTGCCAGCAGCATCAATTATAGCAATCAGCCCCAGCATTTT. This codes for CASSINYSNQPQHF.